A selection of T cell receptor beta chains follows, all from one sample in a study of blood T cell repertoires in COVID-19. The protocol was immunoSEQ multiplex PCR, while the TCRdb copy is restricted to in-frame clones and leaves out a portion. The sample shows under 95,000 clones, around four fifths of them seen only once. Source material: peripheral blood. The receptors stem from a woman older than 75 with active or convalescent COVID-19. Both conserved end residues are part of each CDR3. A D gene is named only where the DNA matches it firmly. Not every row has a clone size; where given, it reads once, few, many or a size class.

clone size,V gene,D gene,J gene,CDR3 protein,CDR3 DNA
NA,TRBV24-1,TRBD1,TRBJ1-4,CATSDQGAPEKLFF,TGTGCCACCAGTGACCAGGGGGCGCCTGAAAAACTGTTTTTT
NA,TRBV5-1,TRBD2,TRBJ2-3,CASSLSLAGSADTQYF,TGCGCCAGCAGCTTGTCGTTAGCGGGGAGTGCAGATACGCAGTATTTT
NA,TRBV11-1,NA,TRBJ1-2,CASSLARNYGYTF,TGTGCCAGCAGCTTAGCGCGGAACTATGGCTACACCTTC
NA,TRBV5-1,NA,TRBJ2-5,CASRRGGVTTAQETQYF,TGCGCCAGCAGGAGGGGCGGGGTCACGACGGCACAAGAGACCCAGTACTTC
NA,TRBV19,TRBD2,TRBJ2-2,CASSIRPGLTNTGELFF,TGTGCCAGTAGTATCCGCCCGGGACTAACGAACACCGGGGAGCTGTTTTTT
NA,TRBV28,NA,TRBJ1-1,CASRTRPGGGGAEAFF,TGTGCCAGCAGGACCCGCCCGGGGGGGGGCGGGGCTGAAGCTTTCTTT
NA,TRBV4-1,TRBD2,TRBJ2-1,CASSLLAGGPRPKQFF,TGCGCCAGCAGCCTGTTAGCGGGGGGGCCACGTCCCAAGCAGTTCTTC
NA,TRBV6-5,NA,TRBJ2-7,CASSLLQGGEQYF,TGTGCCAGCAGCCTACTTCAGGGCGGCGAGCAGTACTTC
NA,TRBV3-1/TRBV3-2,NA,TRBJ2-2,CASGGDSIPGELFF,TGTGCCAGCGGCGGGGACAGCATTCCCGGGGAGCTGTTTTTT
NA,TRBV19,TRBD2,TRBJ2-3,CASSLQGSGADTQYF,TGTGCCAGTAGTTTACAGGGTAGCGGGGCAGATACGCAGTATTTT
NA,TRBV6-6,TRBD1,TRBJ1-5,CASRSEGAGNQPQHF,TGTGCCAGCAGATCGGAGGGGGCTGGAAATCAGCCCCAGCATTTT
NA,TRBV19,NA,TRBJ1-5,CASSDRFSNQPQHF,TGTGCCAGTAGTGATCGGTTTAGCAATCAGCCCCAGCATTTT
NA,TRBV28,NA,TRBJ2-3,CASSLGHRRATDTQYF,TGTGCCAGCAGCCTGGGACACCGAAGGGCCACAGATACGCAGTATTTT
NA,TRBV6-1,NA,TRBJ1-2,CASSELTGTIGYGYTF,TGTGCCAGCAGTGAACTAACCGGGACAATAGGCTATGGCTACACCTTC
NA,TRBV4-1,NA,TRBJ2-3,CASSQDSGRGRDTQYF,TGCGCCAGCAGCCAAGATTCGGGCAGGGGGAGGGATACGCAGTATTTT
NA,TRBV4-1,TRBD1,TRBJ1-4,CASSQDRGTNEKLFF,TGCGCCAGCAGCCAAGACAGGGGGACTAATGAAAAACTGTTTTTT
NA,TRBV19,NA,TRBJ1-6,CASSAGAHSPLHF,TGTGCCAGTAGTGCGGGGGCTCACTCACCCCTCCACTTT
NA,TRBV29-1,TRBD1,TRBJ1-4,CSAAGTGGEKLFF,TGCAGCGCAGCCGGGACAGGGGGTGAAAAACTGTTTTTT
NA,TRBV6-1,NA,TRBJ1-4,CASSEARGGGLFF,TGTGCCAGCAGTGAAGCTCGGGGAGGGGGACTGTTTTTT
NA,TRBV6-6,NA,TRBJ1-2,CASSYSGTSYGYTF,TGTGCCAGCAGTTACTCGGGGACATCCTATGGCTACACCTTC
NA,TRBV19,NA,TRBJ2-1,CASSQRVSSYNEQFF,TGTGCCAGTAGTCAGAGGGTGAGCTCCTACAATGAGCAGTTCTTC
few,TRBV4-3,NA,TRBJ1-2,CASSQDGGDGYTF,TGCGCCAGCAGCCAAGACGGGGGGGATGGCTACACCTTC
NA,TRBV9,NA,TRBJ2-1,CASSVAWQGRLPNEQFF,TGTGCCAGCAGCGTAGCTTGGCAGGGGCGCCTGCCCAATGAGCAGTTCTTC
NA,TRBV10-3,TRBD2,TRBJ2-7,CAIGLGGVDYEQYF,TGTGCCATCGGCCTCGGGGGGGTAGACTACGAGCAGTACTTC
once,TRBV6-5,TRBD2,TRBJ2-7,CASRRAGGRQYEQYF,TGTGCCAGCAGACGAGCGGGGGGGCGTCAATACGAGCAGTACTTC
NA,TRBV4-1,TRBD2,TRBJ2-7,CASSQGLAGTYEQYF,TGCGCCAGCAGCCAAGGACTAGCGGGGACCTACGAGCAGTACTTC
NA,TRBV19,TRBD1,TRBJ2-7,CASSPQGQRTYEQYF,TGTGCCAGTAGTCCCCAGGGACAGAGAACCTACGAGCAGTACTTC
few,TRBV3-1/TRBV3-2,NA,TRBJ1-6,CASSQGQNNSPLHF,TGTGCCAGCAGCCAAGGGCAGAATAATTCACCCCTCCACTTT
NA,TRBV3-1/TRBV3-2,NA,TRBJ1-3,CASRQGSGNTIYF,TGTGCCAGCAGACAGGGCTCTGGAAACACCATATATTTT
NA,TRBV11-2,TRBD2,TRBJ2-1,CASSLGSLAGGNEQFF,TGTGCCAGCAGCTTAGGGTCGCTAGCGGGGGGGAATGAGCAGTTCTTC
NA,TRBV2,NA,TRBJ2-3,CASSETVRGDTQYF,TGTGCCAGCAGTGAAACGGTTAGGGGTGATACGCAGTATTTT
NA,TRBV5-1,TRBD1,TRBJ2-1,CASSGPGTDNEQFF,TGCGCCAGCAGCGGACCGGGGACAGACAATGAGCAGTTCTTC
NA,TRBV18,NA,TRBJ2-2,CASSPDILNTGELFF,TGTGCCAGCTCACCGGACATCTTGAACACCGGGGAGCTGTTTTTT
NA,TRBV5-1,TRBD2,TRBJ2-7,CASSPAASGPFYEQYF,TGCGCCAGCAGCCCGGCGGCTAGCGGACCCTTCTACGAGCAGTACTTC
NA,TRBV28,NA,TRBJ1-2,CASSLGLGGSYGYTF,TGTGCCAGCAGTTTGGGTCTGGGGGGATCCTATGGCTACACCTTC
NA,TRBV27,NA,TRBJ2-1,CASNSFRRDRLNYNEQFF,TGTGCCAGCAACTCTTTCCGCCGCGACAGACTTAATTACAATGAGCAGTTCTTC
once,TRBV6-5,NA,TRBJ1-1,CASMVSGINTEAFF,TGTGCCAGCATGGTTTCAGGGATCAACACTGAAGCTTTCTTT
NA,TRBV29-1,NA,TRBJ2-3,CSVDNMVAAMRAPVTQYF,TGCAGCGTTGATAATATGGTAGCGGCCATGAGGGCCCCAGTTACGCAGTATTTT
NA,TRBV28,TRBD2,TRBJ2-1,CASFPGGGIDEQFF,TGTGCCAGCTTCCCGGGCGGGGGGATAGATGAGCAGTTCTTC
NA,TRBV6-5,NA,TRBJ1-2,CASSLSPPGDGYTF,TGTGCCAGCTCACTATCCCCTCCAGGGGACGGCTACACCTTC
NA,TRBV6-5,TRBD1,TRBJ1-1,CASSARTGAEAFF,TGTGCCAGCAGCGCCCGGACAGGGGCTGAAGCTTTCTTT
NA,TRBV6-6,NA,TRBJ1-1,CASRKGTGLTEAFF,TGTGCCAGCAGAAAGGGCACAGGGTTGACTGAAGCTTTCTTT
NA,TRBV27,TRBD1,TRBJ2-7,CASSAPGQGAGEQYF,TGTGCCAGCAGTGCACCGGGACAGGGGGCGGGAGAGCAGTACTTC
NA,TRBV27,NA,TRBJ1-6,CASGDSRGSPLHF,TGTGCCAGCGGAGACAGCAGGGGTTCACCCCTCCACTTT
once,TRBV27,TRBD2,TRBJ2-1,CASSAPSGSYNEQFF,TGTGCCAGCAGTGCCCCTAGCGGGAGCTACAATGAGCAGTTCTTC
once,TRBV19,TRBD1,TRBJ1-2,CASSRNMSGGKGYTF,TGTGCCAGTAGTCGAAATATGTCAGGGGGCAAGGGCTACACCTTC
NA,TRBV6-2/TRBV6-3,TRBD1,TRBJ1-2,CASSGSGQRLRGYGYTF,TGTGCCAGCAGTGGCTCGGGACAGAGGCTTCGGGGGTATGGCTACACCTTC
few,TRBV10-1,NA,TRBJ2-1,CASSRVFGLNEQFF,TGCGCCAGCAGTCGGGTTTTTGGACTGAATGAGCAGTTCTTC
NA,TRBV6-5,TRBD1,TRBJ1-2,CASQGQGYGYTF,TGTGCCAGTCAGGGACAGGGGTACGGCTACACCTTC
NA,TRBV30,TRBD2,TRBJ2-1,CAWSLAGHNEQFF,TGTGCCTGGTCGCTAGCGGGGCACAATGAGCAGTTCTTC
NA,TRBV6-6,TRBD1,TRBJ1-1,CASSYSGQVNTEAFF,TGTGCCAGCAGTTACTCAGGACAGGTGAACACTGAAGCTTTCTTT
NA,TRBV4-3,TRBD2,TRBJ2-5,CASSPLAGGETQYF,TGCGCCAGCAGCCCCCTCGCGGGGGGGGAGACCCAGTACTTC
NA,TRBV7-6,TRBD1,TRBJ2-5,CASSLGGTGKETQYF,TGTGCCAGCAGCTTGGGAGGGACAGGGAAAGAGACCCAGTACTTC